This T cell receptor (beta chain) originates from a study of cytomegalovirus exposure and HLA in healthy donors. Broader study findings: The listing of roughly 160 TCR beta chains classed them as cytomegalovirus-associated. Later analysis demonstrated an association between a missense DCLRE1C variant and TCR beta V- and J-gene trimming. Roughly even sequencing depth across donors was the assumption behind the presence/absence analyses. Sequencing likely caused a cluster of highly shared sequence variants.

V shed 0 bases, J shed 1 base, and the junction held 6 bases outside the gene matches. The CDR3 is 18 residues long. The germline CDR1 and CDR2 sequences are LGHNA and YSLEER. Concerning this clone: Antigen unknown.

Primers for the PCR totalled 60 Vbeta and 13 Jbeta. Here immunoSEQ multiplex PCR was the method, and the copy in TCRdb shows in-frame clones only, minus some. The repertoire has under 150,000 clones, about 80% of them found once; the top ten carry 1% to 1.5%. V and J are TRBV4-3 and TRBJ2-3, with 11 bases lining up with TRBD2. Sequences were obtained from PBMCs. This TCR was recovered from a girl aged 2 to 9 in good health and CMV-seronegative. For the CDR3, the DNA is TGCGCCAGCAGCCAAGATCTTATAGCGGGGGGGGGCACAGATACGCAGTATTTT. It codes for CASSQDLIAGGGTDTQYF.